These T cell receptor beta chains were read from a single sample in a study of cytomegalovirus exposure and HLA in healthy donors. Clones were read by immunoSEQ multiplex PCR, and TCRdb kept only the in-frame ones, dropping some. The sample has about 73,000 clones, 90% to 95% seen once. The sequenced material came from PBMCs. Every receptor here comes from a man between 18 and 35 years old in good health and CMV-seronegative. The CDR3 runs from the conserved cysteine through the conserved F or W. The order of the fields is J gene, V gene, D gene, clone size, CDR3 DNA, CDR3 protein. The D gene is left open where the match is weak. Not all rows give a size; the values are once, few, many and, for expanded clones, a class.

J gene: TRBJ2-7
V gene: TRBV4-1
D gene: .
clone size: .
CDR3 DNA: TGCGCCAGCAGCCAAGATCCCAGGGGCGAGCAGTACTTC
CDR3 protein: CASSQDPRGEQYF

J gene: TRBJ2-3
V gene: TRBV27
D gene: .
clone size: .
CDR3 DNA: TGTGCCAGCAGTTCCCTTGGGGCTAGCACAGATACGCAGTATTTT
CDR3 protein: CASSSLGASTDTQYF

J gene: TRBJ1-1
V gene: TRBV6-6
D gene: .
clone size: .
CDR3 DNA: TGTGCCAGCAGTACAGGACAGTTCGCTGAAGCTTTCTTT
CDR3 protein: CASSTGQFAEAFF

J gene: TRBJ2-7
V gene: TRBV28
D gene: .
clone size: .
CDR3 DNA: TGTGCCAGCAGTCCAGGGTCCTACGAGCAGTACTTC
CDR3 protein: CASSPGSYEQYF

J gene: TRBJ2-1
V gene: TRBV5-6
D gene: .
clone size: .
CDR3 DNA: TGTGCCAGCAGACCTACAGGGTACAATGAGCAGTTCTTC
CDR3 protein: CASRPTGYNEQFF

J gene: TRBJ2-7
V gene: TRBV27
D gene: TRBD2
clone size: .
CDR3 DNA: TGTGCCAGCAGTCCCCCGGGAGGGAGCTCCTACGAGCAGTACTTC
CDR3 protein: CASSPPGGSSYEQYF

J gene: TRBJ1-1
V gene: TRBV5-4
D gene: TRBD1
clone size: .
CDR3 DNA: TGTGCCAGCAGCCCAACAGGGGGCCACACTGAAGCTTTCTTT
CDR3 protein: CASSPTGGHTEAFF

J gene: TRBJ1-2
V gene: TRBV5-1
D gene: TRBD1
clone size: .
CDR3 DNA: TGCGCCAGCAGCCCAGGGGACAGGGAAAACTATGGCTACACCTTC
CDR3 protein: CASSPGDRENYGYTF

J gene: TRBJ1-1
V gene: TRBV19
D gene: .
clone size: .
CDR3 DNA: TGTGCCAGTAGTATAGATGGGACGGCGGGAGAAGCTTTCTTT
CDR3 protein: CASSIDGTAGEAFF

J gene: TRBJ1-1
V gene: TRBV6-1
D gene: TRBD1
clone size: .
CDR3 DNA: TGTGCCAGCAGTGAAGTGATGGGACAGGGGAACACTGAAGCTTTCTTT
CDR3 protein: CASSEVMGQGNTEAFF

J gene: TRBJ2-7
V gene: TRBV27
D gene: .
clone size: once
CDR3 DNA: TGTGCCAGCAGTTTAAAACCAGTATCCTACGAGCAGTACTTC
CDR3 protein: CASSLKPVSYEQYF

J gene: TRBJ1-5
V gene: TRBV19
D gene: TRBD1
clone size: .
CDR3 DNA: TGTGCCAGTAGCAGGGGGATTAGCAATCAGCCCCAGCATTTT
CDR3 protein: CASSRGISNQPQHF

J gene: TRBJ2-7
V gene: TRBV25-1
D gene: .
clone size: .
CDR3 DNA: TGTGCCAGCAGTGAATATTCAGGGATCGGCGAGCAGTACTTC
CDR3 protein: CASSEYSGIGEQYF

J gene: TRBJ2-7
V gene: TRBV19
D gene: TRBD2
clone size: .
CDR3 DNA: TGTGCCAGTAGTAACCTAGCGGGGGGGCTCTACGAGCAGTACTTC
CDR3 protein: CASSNLAGGLYEQYF

J gene: TRBJ1-4
V gene: TRBV6-5
D gene: .
clone size: .
CDR3 DNA: TGTGCCAGCAGATCTGACGGACTTAATGAAAAACTGTTTTTT
CDR3 protein: CASRSDGLNEKLFF

J gene: TRBJ1-4
V gene: TRBV5-1
D gene: .
clone size: .
CDR3 DNA: TGCGCCAGCAGCCCCAGTTTTCGAGAAAAACTGTTTTTT
CDR3 protein: CASSPSFREKLFF

J gene: TRBJ2-3
V gene: TRBV4-3
D gene: TRBD2
clone size: .
CDR3 DNA: TGCGCCAGCAGCCAAGAAGGGGGCGGGGGGGCAGATACGCAGTATTTT
CDR3 protein: CASSQEGGGGADTQYF

J gene: TRBJ2-2
V gene: TRBV7-9
D gene: TRBD2
clone size: .
CDR3 DNA: TGTGCCAGCAGGCCAGGCGGGGGCACCGGGGAGCTGTTTTTT
CDR3 protein: CASRPGGGTGELFF

J gene: TRBJ1-1
V gene: TRBV4-3
D gene: .
clone size: .
CDR3 DNA: TGCGCCAGCAGCCAAGATGCAGGGTTGCGGACTGAAGCTTTCTTT
CDR3 protein: CASSQDAGLRTEAFF

J gene: TRBJ1-5
V gene: TRBV5-6
D gene: TRBD1
clone size: .
CDR3 DNA: TGTGCCAGCAGCTCGACAGGGGAGGGCAATCAGCCCCAGCATTTT
CDR3 protein: CASSSTGEGNQPQHF

J gene: TRBJ2-3
V gene: TRBV2
D gene: TRBD2
clone size: .
CDR3 DNA: TGTGCCAGCAGTTCCCGATCGCTCGGACTAGCGGGGAGCACAGATACGCAGTATTTT
CDR3 protein: CASSSRSLGLAGSTDTQYF

J gene: TRBJ2-7
V gene: TRBV2
D gene: TRBD1
clone size: .
CDR3 DNA: TGTGCCAGCAGTGAAACAGGGGGCGGGCTCGAGCAGTACTTC
CDR3 protein: CASSETGGGLEQYF

J gene: TRBJ1-5
V gene: TRBV5-4
D gene: TRBD1
clone size: .
CDR3 DNA: TGTGCCAGCAGCGTTGGACAGGGGAGCAATCAGCCCCAGCATTTT
CDR3 protein: CASSVGQGSNQPQHF

J gene: TRBJ2-7
V gene: TRBV6-5
D gene: .
clone size: .
CDR3 DNA: TGTGCCAGCAGACGGACTGGGTTGGGCTACGAGCAGTACTTC
CDR3 protein: CASRRTGLGYEQYF

J gene: TRBJ1-2
V gene: TRBV7-8
D gene: .
clone size: .
CDR3 DNA: TGTGCCAGCTCTCTAACCTATGGCTACACCTTC
CDR3 protein: CASSLTYGYTF

J gene: TRBJ1-2
V gene: TRBV5-1
D gene: .
clone size: few
CDR3 DNA: TGCGCCAGCAGCTCGGGGGATAAGTATGGCTACACCTTC
CDR3 protein: CASSSGDKYGYTF

J gene: TRBJ2-7
V gene: TRBV29-1
D gene: TRBD1
clone size: few
CDR3 DNA: TGCAGCGTCGGGACCGGGACAGGGAGCCACGAGCAGTACTTC
CDR3 protein: CSVGTGTGSHEQYF

J gene: TRBJ2-3
V gene: TRBV11-2
D gene: TRBD2
clone size: .
CDR3 DNA: TGTGCCAGCAGCTTAATGGGGGGGGGCACAGATACGCAGTATTTT
CDR3 protein: CASSLMGGGTDTQYF

J gene: TRBJ1-2
V gene: TRBV25-1
D gene: .
clone size: .
CDR3 DNA: TGTGCCAGCAGTGAACCCGGACATGAGGATGGCTACACCTTC
CDR3 protein: CASSEPGHEDGYTF